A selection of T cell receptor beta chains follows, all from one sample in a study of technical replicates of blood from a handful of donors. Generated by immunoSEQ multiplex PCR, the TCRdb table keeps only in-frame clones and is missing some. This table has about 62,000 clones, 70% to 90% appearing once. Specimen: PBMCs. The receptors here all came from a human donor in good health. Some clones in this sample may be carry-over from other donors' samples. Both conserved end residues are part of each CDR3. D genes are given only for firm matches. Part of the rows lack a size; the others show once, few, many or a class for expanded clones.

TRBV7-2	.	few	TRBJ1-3	CASSLTARNSGNTIYF	TGTGCCAGCAGCTTAACGGCTAGGAACTCTGGAAACACCATATATTTT
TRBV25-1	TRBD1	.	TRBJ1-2	CASSAGTGDYGYTF	TGTGCCAGCAGTGCCGGGACAGGGGACTATGGCTACACCTTC
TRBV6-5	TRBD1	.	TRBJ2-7	CASNRQGRYEQYF	TGTGCCAGCAACCGACAGGGCCGCTACGAGCAGTACTTC
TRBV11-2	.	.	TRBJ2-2	CASPGTGELFF	TGTGCCAGCCCGGGCACCGGGGAGCTGTTTTTT
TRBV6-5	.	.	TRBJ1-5	CAIGGGSNQPQHF	TGTGCCATTGGGGGGGGTAGCAATCAGCCCCAGCATTTT
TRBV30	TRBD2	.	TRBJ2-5	CAWSGGLAETQYF	TGTGCCTGGAGCGGCGGACTAGCGGAGACCCAGTACTTC
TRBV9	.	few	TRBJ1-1	CASSPRPDRNTEAFF	TGTGCCAGCAGCCCCCGTCCCGACAGGAACACTGAAGCTTTCTTT
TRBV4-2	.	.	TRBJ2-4	CASSPQAGTKNIQYF	TGTGCCAGCAGCCCCCAGGCGGGGACCAAAAACATTCAGTACTTC
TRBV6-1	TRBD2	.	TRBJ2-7	CASSGTWTSGGAYEQYF	TGTGCCAGCAGTGGAACTTGGACTAGCGGGGGGGCTTACGAGCAGTACTTC
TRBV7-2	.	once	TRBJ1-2	CASTKRGGGYTF	TGTGCCAGCACTAAACGGGGGGGTGGCTACACCTTC
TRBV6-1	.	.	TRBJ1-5	CASSEIGGYSNQPQHF	TGTGCCAGCAGTGAAATCGGGGGGTATAGCAATCAGCCCCAGCATTTT
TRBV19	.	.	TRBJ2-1	CASRAGLSSYNEQFF	TGTGCCAGTAGGGCCGGACTGAGCTCCTACAATGAGCAGTTCTTC
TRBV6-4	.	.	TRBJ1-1	CASRDLKRVNTEAFF	TGTGCCAGCAGGGACCTGAAGAGGGTGAACACTGAAGCTTTCTTT
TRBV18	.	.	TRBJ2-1	CASSPAELGRGNEQFF	TGTGCCAGCTCACCAGCTGAGCTAGGAAGGGGTAATGAGCAGTTCTTC
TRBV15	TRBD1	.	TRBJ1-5	CATSRDRGLEPQHF	TGTGCCACCAGCAGAGACAGGGGGCTCGAGCCCCAGCATTTT
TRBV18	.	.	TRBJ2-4	CASSPNGVGLNIQYF	TGTGCCAGCTCACCTAACGGGGTCGGTTTAAACATTCAGTACTTC
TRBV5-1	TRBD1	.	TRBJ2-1	CASSSPRTGGSYNEQFF	TGCGCCAGCAGCTCCCCCCGGACAGGGGGGTCCTACAATGAGCAGTTCTTC
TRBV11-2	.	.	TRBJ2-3	CASSLDGGRSTDTQYF	TGTGCCAGCAGCTTAGATGGCGGGCGGAGCACAGATACGCAGTATTTT
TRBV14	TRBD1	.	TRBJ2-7	CASSQDIWTGGEQYF	TGTGCCAGCAGCCAAGATATTTGGACAGGGGGCGAGCAGTACTTC
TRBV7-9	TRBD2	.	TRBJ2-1	CASSLPTLARNEQFF	TGTGCCAGCAGCTTACCTACACTAGCGAGGAATGAGCAGTTCTTC